The 29 T cell receptor beta chains presented below share a single source sample, sequenced in a study of cytomegalovirus exposure and HLA in healthy donors. PCR employed 60 Vbeta and 13 Jbeta primers. Sequencing used immunoSEQ multiplex PCR; TCRdb keeps in-frame clones, though not all of them. This sample yields roughly 150,000 clones, of which 65% to 70% are seen a single time; about 10% belongs to the top ten. The source material was PBMCs. These receptor sequences come from a man aged 25 to 40 in good health and CMV-seropositive.

V usage is TRBV5-4 and J usage is TRBJ2-1; 13 positions match TRBD2. The CDR3 loop spans 16 amino acids. The trim removed 4 bases at V and 8 bases at J, leaving 9 bases unmatched. Looked up from germline, CDR1 is SGHNT and CDR2 is YYREEE (reference sequence). This CDR3 reads CASSGPGTSGMDEQFF. CDR3 in DNA: TGTGCCAGCAGCGGGCCCGGGACTAGCGGGATGGATGAGCAGTTCTTC. The entire variable domain, with the rest obtained from reference TRBV5-4 and TRBJ2-1, is as follows: ETGVTQSPTHLIKTRGQQVTLRCSSQSGHNTVSWYQQALGQGPQFIFQYYREEENGRGNFPPRFSGLQFPNYSSELNVNALELDDSALYLCASSGPGTSGMDEQFFGPGTRLTVL.

V is TRBV6-1 and J is TRBJ2-4; possibly TRBD1 for D (5 bases). Germline values: CDR1 MNHNS, CDR2 SASEGT. The CDR3 has 15 residues. V lost 4 bases to trimming and J lost 3 bases, with 13 bases between them. CDR3 sequence: CASSAETENKNIQYF. In DNA, the CDR3 is TGTGCCAGCAGTGCTGAGACAGAAAACAAAAACATTCAGTACTTC.

The genes are TRBV19 and TRBJ1-3; TRBD1 might be the D (5 bases). The CDR3 is made up of 16 amino acids. The V gene lost 5 bases and the J gene lost 0 bases, with 14 bases spanning the gap. Germline lookup yields CDR1 LNHDA and CDR2 SQIVND (reference sequence). The CDR3 DNA reads TGTGCCAGTAGTCCCCGGGGGAGGACCTCTGGAAACACCATATATTTT. The encoded protein is CASSPRGRTSGNTIYF.

The CDR3 region is CASGPGQGGLAGVAGELFF. CDR3 in DNA: TGTGCCAGCGGGCCGGGACAGGGTGGACTAGCGGGAGTGGCCGGGGAGCTGTTTTTT. The genes are TRBV2 and TRBJ2-2; 13 bases align to TRBD2. V gave up 8 bases and J gave up 6 bases; unmatched junction bases: 18. CDR1 SNHLY and CDR2 FYNNEI come from the germline V gene. The CDR3 sequence is 19 residues long.

The gene calls are TRBV7-2 and TRBJ2-7; D is perhaps TRBD2 (6 bases). The CDR3 runs to 14 residues. V was trimmed by 4 bases and J by 2 bases, leaving 12 bases between them. Germline-derived CDR1 and CDR2 are SGHTA and FQGNSA. For the CDR3, the DNA is TGTGCCAGCAGCTCCGGGACTTTGGCCTACGAGCAGTACTTC. Amino acids: CASSSGTLAYEQYF.

There are a few counts of this clone. V and J are TRBV6-5 and TRBJ2-5, with D unresolved. CDR3 size: 15 residues. V lost 5 bases to trimming and J lost 0 bases, with 13 bases between them. CDR1 is MNHEY and CDR2 is SVGAGI in the germline V gene. CDR3 loop: CASSPRAGNQETQYF. CDR3 nucleotide sequence: TGTGCCAGCAGTCCCCGTGCAGGAAACCAAGAGACCCAGTACTTC.

The chain recombines TRBV6-5 with TRBJ2-7; 9 nucleotides agree with TRBD2. This CDR3 has 14 amino acids. V shed 5 bases, J shed 3 bases, and the junction held 5 bases outside the gene matches. Per the germline V gene, CDR1 is MNHEY and CDR2 is SVGAGI. For the CDR3, the DNA is TGTGCCAGCAGTGAAAGCGGGAGGATCTACGAGCAGTACTTC. It codes for CASSESGRIYEQYF.

The chain links TRBV5-1 to TRBJ2-3; 7 nucleotides match TRBD1. The CDR3 length is 16 residues. V trimming: 3 bases; J trimming: 2 bases; junction bases outside the gene matches: 9. The germline V gene encodes CDR1 SGHRS and CDR2 YFSETQ. As DNA, the CDR3 is TGCGCCAGCAGCTCTGGACAGGCGCCATACACAGATACGCAGTATTTT. Its translation is CASSSGQAPYTDTQYF.

The J gene is TRBJ2-5, the V gene TRBV5-1; possible D gene TRBD2, 5 bases. V was clipped by 0 bases and J by 5 bases, with 11 bases between them. Germline CDR1 is SGHRS and CDR2 is YFSETQ. The CDR3 contains 14 residues. In DNA, the CDR3 is TGCGCCAGCAGCTTGGGACGGGATAGGGAGACCCAGTACTTC. Its translation is CASSLGRDRETQYF. The full variable domain, completed using reference TRBV5-1 and TRBJ2-5, is KAGVTQTPRYLIKTRGQQVTLSCSPISGHRSVSWYQQTPGQGLQFLFEYFSETQRNKGNFPGRFSGRQFSNSRSEMNVSTLELGDSALYLCASSLGRDRETQYFGPGTRLLVL.

This clone was found once. The chain is built from TRBV29-1 and TRBJ2-6; D is possibly TRBD2 (6 bases). The CDR3 has 13 residues. CDR1 is SQVTM and CDR2 is ANQGSEA in the germline V gene. The CDR3 spells CSEAGAGANVLTF. For the CDR3, the DNA is TGCAGTGAAGCGGGCGCTGGGGCCAACGTCCTGACTTTC.

This sequence joins TRBV6-1 and TRBJ2-7; TRBD2 matches at 14 bases. The junction had 3 bases not matched to a gene; V was cut back by 6 bases and J by 5 bases. The CDR3 has 14 amino acids. CDR1 and CDR2 (germline): MNHNS, SASEGT. CDR3: CASSRGLAGDEQYF. For the CDR3, the DNA is TGTGCCAGCAGCAGGGGACTAGCGGGAGACGAGCAGTACTTC.

V usage is TRBV7-9 and J usage is TRBJ2-1; D is undetermined. Germline V gene data show CDR1 as SEHNR and CDR2 as FQNEAQ (reference sequence). Trimming shortened V by 5 bases and J by 5 bases, and 13 bases separated the two germline ends. The CDR3 contains 14 residues. In DNA form, the CDR3 reads TGTGCCAGCAGCCCCACGCTAGGAAACAATGAGCAGTTCTTC. Translating gives CASSPTLGNNEQFF.

V gene TRBV7-3 combines with J gene TRBJ1-1; the D is unclear. CDR1 is SGHTA, CDR2 FQGTGA, per germline. The length of the CDR3 is 15 residues. Trimming stripped 5 bases from V and 1 base from J, with 14 bases between. Here the CDR3 DNA reads TGTGCCAGCAGCCCACAGCCGCGGGGGAACACTGAAGCTTTCTTT. Protein: CASSPQPRGNTEAFF.

J is TRBJ2-7 and V is TRBV28; TRBD2 aligns across 9 bases. V lost 10 bases, J lost 2 bases, and 9 bases stayed unmatched. The CDR3 has 14 residues. CDR1 is MDHEN, CDR2 SYDVKM, per germline. Written as DNA, the CDR3 is TGTGCCACGCGGCCTAGCGGGACTACCTACGAGCAGTACTTC. Protein: CATRPSGTTYEQYF.

This clone has only one observation. The chain has TRBV4-2 and TRBJ2-1, with 12 bases lining up with TRBD2. V trimming: 0 bases; J trimming: 7 bases; junction bases outside the gene matches: 7. The germline V gene has CDR1 LGHNA and CDR2 YNFKEQ. This CDR3 is 17 amino acids long. The CDR3 spells CASSQDRGLAGRNEQFF. The CDR3 nucleotides are TGTGCCAGCAGCCAAGATCGAGGACTAGCGGGACGAAATGAGCAGTTCTTC.

This clone was picked up a small number of times. Germline is not matched at one junction end, which may reflect a read error. CDR3 coding DNA: TGTTCCAGCAGCTTAGGGGACAGGGAGAACACTGAAGCTTTCTTT. This sequence encodes CSSSLGDRENTEAFF. The chain has TRBV7-9 and TRBJ1-1; TRBD1 matches at 9 bases. The germline gives CDR1 SEHNR, CDR2 FQNEAQ (reference sequence). This CDR3 has 15 amino acids.

This clone was observed a handful of times. The CDR3 DNA reads as TGTGCCAGCAGCCAACCTCGGACTCACACAGATACGCAGTATTTT. Translation: CASSQPRTHTDTQYF. The rearrangement joins TRBV5-6 to TRBJ2-3; the D gene is possibly TRBD2 (5 bases). The germline V and J ends were trimmed by 4 bases and 2 bases, with 14 bases remaining between them. Germline-derived CDR1 and CDR2 are SGHDT and YYEEEE. This CDR3 comprises 15 residues.

V and J are TRBV14 and TRBJ2-5, with a tentative D call TRBD1 (7 bases). The J call is doubtful: the DNA matches TRBJ2-7 better. The CDR3 runs 15 residues. Germline V gene data show CDR1 as SGHDN and CDR2 as FVKESK. CDR3 in DNA: TGTGCCAGCAGCCAGAGTTCCAGGGGGGCCTACGAGCAGTACTTC. The encoded protein is CASSQSSRGAYEQYF.

The rearrangement uses TRBV2 and TRBJ2-7; TRBD2 matches at 14 bases. The CDR3 sequence is 15 residues long. CDR1 is SNHLY and CDR2 is FYNNEI in the germline V gene. V was clipped by 4 bases and J by 3 bases; unmatched bases: 2. This chain's CDR3 is CASSAGLAGVYEQYF. For the CDR3, the DNA is TGTGCCAGCAGTGCGGGACTAGCGGGAGTCTACGAGCAGTACTTC.

This sequence joins TRBV19 and TRBJ1-2; D may be TRBD1 (5 bases). Looked up from germline, CDR1 is LNHDA and CDR2 is SQIVND (reference sequence). Trimming took 3 bases from V and 10 from J, leaving 12 bases between them. CDR3 length: 12 residues. CDR3 amino acids: CASSIGQGDYTF. The CDR3 bases are TGTGCCAGTAGTATCGGTCAGGGTGACTACACCTTC.

The chain links TRBV27 to TRBJ2-7; D uncertain. This CDR3 has 12 amino acids. Between the trimmed V and J ends, which lost 2 bases and 3 bases, there was a span of 5 bases. Germline V gene lookup returns CDR1 MNHEY and CDR2 SMNVEV (reference sequence). Here the CDR3 reads CASSLPSYEQYF. The CDR3 coding sequence is TGTGCCAGCAGTTTACCCAGCTACGAGCAGTACTTC.

V is TRBV27 and J is TRBJ2-1; unclear D gene. The CDR3 extends over 13 amino acids. Germline V gives CDR1 MNHEY, CDR2 SMNVEV (reference sequence). Trimming took 2 bases from V and 4 from J, leaving 6 bases between them. The CDR3 protein is CASSLSIYNEQFF. The CDR3 coding sequence is TGTGCCAGCAGTTTAAGCATATACAATGAGCAGTTCTTC.

This chain connects TRBV7-6 to TRBJ2-5; D is unclear. The germline gives CDR1 SGHVS, CDR2 FNYEAQ. With 5 bases removed from V and 4 bases from J, the gap between germline ends came to 8 bases. The CDR3 totals 12 residues. Written as DNA, the CDR3 is TGTGCCAGCAGCATCACATTAGAGACCCAGTACTTC. Its translation is CASSITLETQYF.

The gene calls are TRBV28 and TRBJ2-3; tentative D call: TRBD1 (6 bases). Trimming removed 5 bases at V and 4 bases at J, with 13 bases between. Germline V gene data show CDR1 as MDHEN and CDR2 as SYDVKM. The CDR3 spans 14 residues. For the CDR3, the DNA is TGTGCCAGCAGTGCCATGTCAGGGGCAGATACGCAGTATTTT. Protein: CASSAMSGADTQYF. The whole variable domain, filled in from reference TRBV28 and TRBJ2-3, reads DVKVTQSSRYLVKRTGEKVFLECVQDMDHENMFWYRQDPGLGLRLIYFSYDVKMKEKGDIPEGYSVSREKKERFSLILESASTNQTSMYLCASSAMSGADTQYFGPGTRLTVL.

The genes are TRBV7-6 and TRBJ1-6, with D perhaps TRBD1 (6 bases). V shed 1 base and J shed 10 bases, with 14 bases lying between them. The CDR3 contains 15 residues. Germline assignment: CDR1 SGHVS and CDR2 FNYEAQ. This CDR3 reads CASSLGRGRDSPLHF. The CDR3 DNA is TGTGCCAGCAGCTTAGGCAGGGGAAGGGACTCACCCCTCCACTTT.

The V gene is TRBV6-1, the J gene TRBJ2-7; TRBD2 agrees at 7 bases. Losses at the gene ends were 0 bases for V and 6 bases for J; bases not matched to a gene: 11. This CDR3 has 16 residues. Germline-derived CDR1 and CDR2 are MNHNS and SASEGT. The CDR3 sequence: CASSEAGSGKWREQYF. Here the CDR3 DNA reads TGTGCCAGCAGTGAAGCGGGGAGCGGGAAATGGCGCGAGCAGTACTTC.

In this sample, this clone turned up a few times. This rearrangement joins TRBV5-4 to TRBJ2-7; 9 nucleotides agree with TRBD1. The CDR3 runs to 15 residues. V trimming: 4 bases; J trimming: 3 bases; junction bases outside the gene matches: 8. CDR1 and CDR2 (germline): SGHNT, YYREEE (reference sequence). CDR3 DNA sequence: TGTGCCAGCAGCCCACGGACAGGGGTAAACTACGAGCAGTACTTC. Translated, it gives CASSPRTGVNYEQYF.

The chain combines TRBV30 with TRBJ2-7, with D possibly TRBD2 on 6 matching bases. CDR1 is GTSNPN, CDR2 SVGIG, per germline (reference sequence). The germline V and J ends were trimmed by 0 bases and 3 bases, with 12 bases remaining between them. This CDR3 is 14 amino acids long. CDR3 bases: TGTGCCTGGAGTGTATGGCGGGACGACTACGAGCAGTACTTC. Translating it yields CAWSVWRDDYEQYF.

V gene TRBV11-3 combines with J gene TRBJ2-7; no clear D gene. The germline gives CDR1 SGHNT, CDR2 YENEEA. The CDR3 covers 13 residues. V was shortened by 0 bases and J by 9 bases, with 12 bases between the two germline ends. The CDR3 spells CASSLEEFSGQYF. For the CDR3, the DNA is TGTGCCAGCAGCTTAGAAGAATTTTCCGGGCAGTACTTC.